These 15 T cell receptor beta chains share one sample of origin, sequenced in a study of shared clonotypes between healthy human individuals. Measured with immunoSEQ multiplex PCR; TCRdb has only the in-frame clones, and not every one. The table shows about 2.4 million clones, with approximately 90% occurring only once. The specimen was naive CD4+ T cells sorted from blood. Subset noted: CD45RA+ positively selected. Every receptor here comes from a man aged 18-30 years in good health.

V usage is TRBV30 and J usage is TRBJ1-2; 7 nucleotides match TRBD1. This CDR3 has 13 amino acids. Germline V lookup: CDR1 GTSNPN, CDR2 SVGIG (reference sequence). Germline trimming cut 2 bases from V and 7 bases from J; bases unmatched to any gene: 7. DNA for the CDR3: TGTGCCTGGAGTATGGGAACAGGGGCTGGCTACACCTTC. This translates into CAWSMGTGAGYTF.

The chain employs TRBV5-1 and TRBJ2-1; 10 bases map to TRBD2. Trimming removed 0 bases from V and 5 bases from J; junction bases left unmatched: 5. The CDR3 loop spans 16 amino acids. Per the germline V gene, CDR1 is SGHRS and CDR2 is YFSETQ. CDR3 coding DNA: TGCGCCAGCAGCTTGGCCCAACTAGCGGGGCACAATGAGCAGTTCTTC. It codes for CASSLAQLAGHNEQFF.

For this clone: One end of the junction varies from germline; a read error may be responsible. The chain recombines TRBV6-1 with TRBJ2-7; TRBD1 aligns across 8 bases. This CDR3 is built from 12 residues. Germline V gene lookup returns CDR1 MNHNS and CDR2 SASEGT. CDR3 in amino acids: CASSPDRGRADF. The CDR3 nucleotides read TGTGCCAGCAGCCCCGACAGGGGTAGGGCTGACTTC.

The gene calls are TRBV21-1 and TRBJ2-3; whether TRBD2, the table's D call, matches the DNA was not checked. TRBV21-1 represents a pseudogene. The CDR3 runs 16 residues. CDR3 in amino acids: CASSMRSGSSTDTQYF. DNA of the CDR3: TGTGCCAGCAGCATGCGGAGCGGGTCTAGCACAGATACGCAGTATTTT.

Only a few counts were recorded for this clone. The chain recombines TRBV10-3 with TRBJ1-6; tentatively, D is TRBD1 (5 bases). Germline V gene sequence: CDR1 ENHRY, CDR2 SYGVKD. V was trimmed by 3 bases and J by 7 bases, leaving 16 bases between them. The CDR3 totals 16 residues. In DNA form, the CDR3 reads TGTGCCATCAGTGATGGCGTGGGGACGGGGAATTCACCCCTCCACTTT. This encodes CAISDGVGTGNSPLHF.

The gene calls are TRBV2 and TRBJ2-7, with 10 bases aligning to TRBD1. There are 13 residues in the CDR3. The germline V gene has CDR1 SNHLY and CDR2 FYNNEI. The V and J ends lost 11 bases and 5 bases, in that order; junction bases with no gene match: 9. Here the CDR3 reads CAYLPGQGNEQYF. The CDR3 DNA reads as TGTGCCTACTTACCGGGACAGGGGAACGAGCAGTACTTC.

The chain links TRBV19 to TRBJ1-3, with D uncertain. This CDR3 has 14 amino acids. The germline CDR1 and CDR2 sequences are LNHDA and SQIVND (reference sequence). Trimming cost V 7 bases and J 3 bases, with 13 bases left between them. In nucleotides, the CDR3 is TGTGCCAGTACCCACCTTGGGGATGGAAACACCATATATTTT. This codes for CASTHLGDGNTIYF. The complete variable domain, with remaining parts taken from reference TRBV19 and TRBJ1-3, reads DGGITQSPKYLFRKEGQNVTLSCEQNLNHDAMYWYRQDPGQGLRLIYYSQIVNDFQKGDIAEGYSVSREKKESFPLTVTSAQKNPTAFYLCASTHLGDGNTIYFGEGSWLTVV.

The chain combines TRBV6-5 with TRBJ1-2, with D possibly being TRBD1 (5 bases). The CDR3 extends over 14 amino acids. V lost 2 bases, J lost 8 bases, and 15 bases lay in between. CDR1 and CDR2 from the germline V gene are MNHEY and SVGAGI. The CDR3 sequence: CASSYAGHARGYTF. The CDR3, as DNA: TGTGCCAGCAGTTACGCTGGACACGCCCGAGGCTACACCTTC.

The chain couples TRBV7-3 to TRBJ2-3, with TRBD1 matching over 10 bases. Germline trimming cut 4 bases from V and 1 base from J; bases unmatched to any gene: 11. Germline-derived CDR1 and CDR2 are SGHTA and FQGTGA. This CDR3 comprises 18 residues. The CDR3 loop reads CASSSPPGQGLGTDTQYF. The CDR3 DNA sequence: TGTGCCAGCAGCTCCCCACCGGGACAGGGGTTGGGCACAGATACGCAGTATTTT.

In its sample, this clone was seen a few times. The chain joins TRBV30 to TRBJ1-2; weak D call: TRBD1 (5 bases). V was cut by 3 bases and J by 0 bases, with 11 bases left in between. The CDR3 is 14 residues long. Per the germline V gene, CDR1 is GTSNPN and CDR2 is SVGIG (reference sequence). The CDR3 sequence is CAWSPTVTNYGYTF. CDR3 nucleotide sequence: TGTGCCTGGAGCCCGACAGTTACTAACTATGGCTACACCTTC.

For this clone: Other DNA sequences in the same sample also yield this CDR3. The CDR3 DNA sequence: TGCAGCGGACTGAACACTGAAGCTTTCTTT. Its translation is CSGLNTEAFF. The chain links TRBV29-1 to TRBJ1-1; D gene ambiguous. Germline V gives CDR1 SQVTM, CDR2 ANQGSEA. The CDR3 has 10 residues. Trimming took 7 bases from V and 0 from J, leaving 3 bases between them.

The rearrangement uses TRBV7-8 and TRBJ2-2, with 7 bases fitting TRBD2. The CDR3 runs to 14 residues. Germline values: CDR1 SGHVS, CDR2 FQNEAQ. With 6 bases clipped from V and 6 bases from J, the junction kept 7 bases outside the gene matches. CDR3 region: CASRRAGEPGELFF. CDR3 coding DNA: TGTGCCAGCAGGAGGGCGGGAGAACCCGGGGAGCTGTTTTTT.

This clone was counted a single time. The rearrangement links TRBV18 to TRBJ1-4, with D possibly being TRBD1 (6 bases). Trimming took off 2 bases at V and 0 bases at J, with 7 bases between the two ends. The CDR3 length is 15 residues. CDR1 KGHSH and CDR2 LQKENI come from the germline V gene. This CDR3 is CASSPGQPTNEKLFF. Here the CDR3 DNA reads TGTGCCAGCTCACCAGGACAGCCAACTAATGAAAAACTGTTTTTT.

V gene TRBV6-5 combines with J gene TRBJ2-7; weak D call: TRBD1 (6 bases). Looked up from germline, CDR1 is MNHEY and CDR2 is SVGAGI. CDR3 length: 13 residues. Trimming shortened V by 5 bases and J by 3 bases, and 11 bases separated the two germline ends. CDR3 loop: CASSAGVIYEQYF. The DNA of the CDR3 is TGTGCCAGCAGTGCAGGGGTTATCTACGAGCAGTACTTC.

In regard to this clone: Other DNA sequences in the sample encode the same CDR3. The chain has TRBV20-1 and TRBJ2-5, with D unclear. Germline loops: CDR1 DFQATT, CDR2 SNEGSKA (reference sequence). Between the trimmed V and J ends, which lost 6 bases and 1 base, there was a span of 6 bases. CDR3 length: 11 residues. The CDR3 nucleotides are TGCAGTGCCCGGCCCCAAGAGACCCAGTACTTC. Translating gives CSARPQETQYF.